Each of the 27 T cell receptor beta chains below was sequenced from the same sample in a study of T cell changes during pregnancy in multiple sclerosis. Data came from immunoSEQ multiplex PCR; TCRdb stores just in-frame clones and leaves some out. This table holds roughly 57,000 clones, less than 95% found once. The sequenced sample was CD8+ T cells from peripheral blood mononuclear cells, obtained after pregnancy. The receptor set was obtained from a female donor with multiple sclerosis, enrolled in a pregnancy study.

The chain uses TRBV27 and TRBJ2-1; TRBD2 is a possible D gene (6 bases). The CDR3 has 16 amino acids. Germline loops: CDR1 MNHEY, CDR2 SMNVEV (reference sequence). V was pared by 5 bases and J by 8 bases, with 22 bases between. The CDR3 nucleotides are TGTGCCAGCAGTCCCGATACTCGGGAGAATCGCCATGAGCAGTTCTTC. Its translation: CASSPDTRENRHEQFF.

J is TRBJ1-1 and V is TRBV7-2, with TRBD1 matching over 9 bases. The CDR3 spans 15 residues. The germline CDR1 and CDR2 sequences are SGHTA and FQGNSA. Trimming at V came to 5 bases and at J to 3 bases, leaving 7 bases not matched to a gene. CDR3 in amino acids: CASSHLTGGDTEAFF. The CDR3 DNA reads TGTGCCAGCAGCCACCTAACAGGGGGCGACACTGAAGCTTTCTTT.

The J gene is TRBJ2-7, the V gene TRBV6-5; 8 bases agree with TRBD1. CDR3 size: 16 residues. Trimming cost V 0 bases and J 3 bases; bases outside gene matches: 7. Germline CDR1 MNHEY, CDR2 SVGAGI. CDR3 in amino acids: CASSYSKQGGFYEQYF. CDR3 nucleotide sequence: TGTGCCAGCAGTTACTCGAAACAGGGGGGCTTCTACGAGCAGTACTTC.

The rearrangement joins TRBV29-1 to TRBJ2-1, with D maybe TRBD1 (6 bases). The CDR3 runs 14 residues. Per germline, CDR1 SQVTM and CDR2 ANQGSEA. Trimming removed 6 bases at V and 4 bases at J, with 16 bases between. The CDR3 nucleotides read TGCAGCGTCTTGGACAGTCTGGGGTACAATGAGCAGTTCTTC. It is translated as CSVLDSLGYNEQFF.

The chain couples TRBV21-1 to TRBJ2-7; TRBD2 is taken as the D call from the table, unchecked against the DNA. TRBV21-1 is described as a pseudogene. The CDR3 is 16 amino acids. The CDR3 here is CASSPWGVWGICEQYF. The CDR3 nucleotides are TGTGCCAGCAGCCCCTGGGGGGTCTGGGGGATCTGCGAGCAGTACTTC.

For the CDR3, the DNA is TGTGCCAGTAGTCCAGGGGGGTTGGGAACTGAAGCTTTCTTT. Its protein is CASSPGGLGTEAFF. The chain has TRBV19 and TRBJ1-1; the match to TRBD1 covers 7 bases. V shed 5 bases, J shed 5 bases, and the junction held 8 bases outside the gene matches. Germline V gene lookup returns CDR1 LNHDA and CDR2 SQIVND (reference sequence). The CDR3 runs to 14 residues.

The rearrangement uses TRBV6-5 and TRBJ1-5; D not resolved. The V end lost 8 bases, the J end lost 1 base, and 12 bases lay between the germline ends. Germline V lookup: CDR1 MNHEY, CDR2 SVGAGI. CDR3 length: 14 amino acids. The CDR3 is CASGSSVSNQPQHF. The CDR3 bases are TGTGCCAGCGGGTCCAGCGTGAGCAATCAGCCCCAGCATTTT.

V and J are TRBV6-6 and TRBJ2-7; possible D gene TRBD1, 6 bases. The CDR3 contains 15 residues. Trimming took off 0 bases at V and 0 bases at J, with 9 bases between the two ends. In germline, CDR1 is MNHNY, CDR2 SVGAGI (reference sequence). This CDR3 is CASSYSMGASYEQYF. CDR3 bases: TGTGCCAGCAGTTACTCGATGGGGGCCTCCTACGAGCAGTACTTC.

The chain has TRBV2 and TRBJ2-2, with D perhaps matching TRBD1 (5 bases). With 6 bases removed from V and 3 bases from J, the gap between germline ends came to 20 bases. In germline, CDR1 is SNHLY, CDR2 FYNNEI. The CDR3 is 17 amino acids. In DNA, the CDR3 is TGTGCCAGCAGGGAAACGTCCAGGGCAGTATACACCGGGGAGCTGTTTTTT. Translation gives CASRETSRAVYTGELFF.

The chain recombines TRBV4-2 with TRBJ2-2, with TRBD1 matching 7 bases. The ends lost 2 bases at V and 7 bases at J; junction bases unmatched: 4. CDR3 size: 14 residues. From germline, CDR1 is LGHNA and CDR2 YNFKEQ. This CDR3 reads CASSQRQGSGELFF. The DNA of the CDR3 is TGTGCCAGCAGCCAAAGACAGGGCAGCGGGGAGCTGTTTTTT.

V and J are TRBV14 and TRBJ2-7; TRBD1 might be the D (6 bases). The germline gives CDR1 SGHDN, CDR2 FVKESK. V lost 8 bases and J 2 bases, leaving 10 bases between the germline ends. CDR3 length: 12 residues. The CDR3 sequence is CASGGHPYEQYF. The CDR3 DNA is TGTGCCAGCGGGGGACACCCCTACGAGCAGTACTTC.

The genes are TRBV19 and TRBJ2-7, with D possibly TRBD2 on 5 matching bases. V gave up 11 bases and J gave up 0 bases, with 8 bases separating them. The CDR3 runs 11 residues. The germline V gene encodes CDR1 LNHDA and CDR2 SQIVND (reference sequence). CDR3: CAVEDSYEQYF. The DNA for the CDR3 is TGTGCCGTGGAGGACTCCTACGAGCAGTACTTC. Full variable domain (rest looked up from reference TRBV19 and TRBJ2-7): DGGITQSPKYLFRKEGQNVTLSCEQNLNHDAMYWYRQDPGQGLRLIYYSQIVNDFQKGDIAEGYSVSREKKESFPLTVTSAQKNPTAFYLCAVEDSYEQYFGPGTRLTVT.

This clone was seen just once. The CDR3 loop reads CASSQWTGENEQFF. For the CDR3, the DNA is TGTGCCAGTTCCCAGTGGACAGGGGAAAATGAGCAGTTCTTC. The rearrangement uses TRBV19 and TRBJ2-1, with 9 nucleotides matching TRBD1. Trimming cost V 8 bases and J 7 bases; bases outside gene matches: 9. Germline V gene lookup returns CDR1 LNHDA and CDR2 SQIVND (reference sequence). This CDR3 is built from 14 residues.

This chain uses TRBV5-6 with TRBJ2-7; TRBD1 aligns across 9 bases. CDR3 length: 16 amino acids. The germline CDR1 and CDR2 sequences are SGHDT and YYEEEE. After removal of 2 bases from V and 3 bases from J, the junction contained 9 bases not matched to a gene. The CDR3 region has the DNA TGTGCCAGCAGCTTTTGGGGACAGGGAAAGGGCTACGAGCAGTACTTC. Protein product: CASSFWGQGKGYEQYF.

V is TRBV7-6 and J is TRBJ2-7; TRBD1 matches at 10 bases. The trim removed 5 bases at V and 2 bases at J, leaving 3 bases unmatched. There are 14 residues in the CDR3. Per the germline V gene, CDR1 is SGHVS and CDR2 is FNYEAQ. The CDR3 spells CASSQDRGTYEQYF. The CDR3 nucleotides read TGTGCCAGCAGCCAGGACAGGGGGACCTACGAGCAGTACTTC. The whole variable domain, remainder taken from reference TRBV7-6 and TRBJ2-7, is GAGVSQSPRYKVTKRGQDVALRCDPISGHVSLYWYRQALGQGPEFLTYFNYEAQQDKSGLPNDRFSAERPEGSISTLTIQRTEQRDSAMYRCASSQDRGTYEQYFGPGTRLTVT.

CDR3 loop: CASTKTTSSYEQYF. DNA of the CDR3: TGTGCCAGCACTAAGACAACGAGCTCCTACGAGCAGTACTTC. The V call is TRBV2, the J call TRBJ2-7; D is undetermined. There are 14 residues in the CDR3. Trimming removed 7 bases at V and 0 bases at J, with 13 bases between. Germline assignment: CDR1 SNHLY and CDR2 FYNNEI.

This chain joins TRBV5-1 and TRBJ2-7, with 9 bases fitting TRBD1. The germline V gene encodes CDR1 SGHRS and CDR2 YFSETQ. The trim removed 7 bases at V and 1 base at J, leaving 9 bases unmatched. The CDR3 runs to 15 residues. The CDR3 nucleotides are TGCGCCAGCGATCCTACCGGGACAGGGTCCTACGAGCAGTACTTC. Its protein product is CASDPTGTGSYEQYF.

The chain couples TRBV4-1 to TRBJ2-1; the D gene is possibly TRBD2 (5 bases). The CDR3 spans 16 residues. Per the germline V gene, CDR1 is MGHRA and CDR2 is YSYEKL. The V and J ends lost 1 base and 0 bases respectively, with 10 bases between them. The CDR3 sequence is CASSQVSGPSYNEQFF. CDR3 sequence (DNA): TGCGCCAGCAGCCAAGTGAGCGGCCCCTCCTACAATGAGCAGTTCTTC.

The chain links TRBV7-2 to TRBJ1-1; 7 nucleotides align to TRBD1. The CDR3 is 13 residues long. The trim removed 1 base at V and 7 bases at J, leaving 3 bases unmatched. In germline, CDR1 is SGHTA, CDR2 FQGNSA. Here the CDR3 reads CASSLDRGDEAFF. The CDR3 DNA is TGTGCCAGCAGCTTAGACAGGGGAGATGAAGCTTTCTTT.

J is TRBJ2-1 and V is TRBV27; 8 bases are shared with TRBD1. CDR3 length: 16 amino acids. V lost 3 bases and J lost 5; bases outside the gene matches: 9. Germline CDR1 reads MNHEY; CDR2 reads SMNVEV (reference sequence). The CDR3 sequence is CASSLVRTGLNNEQFF. The CDR3 DNA reads TGTGCCAGCAGTTTGGTGCGGACAGGGCTAAACAATGAGCAGTTCTTC.

This chain connects TRBV7-2 to TRBJ2-7, with 11 bases matching TRBD1. Per germline, CDR1 SGHTA and CDR2 FQGNSA. The CDR3 extends over 15 amino acids. With V trimmed by 1 base and J by 6 bases, 5 bases remained unmatched. CDR3 in amino acids: CASSLGTGGIGEQYF. The DNA for the CDR3 is TGTGCCAGCAGCTTAGGGACAGGGGGCATCGGCGAGCAGTACTTC.

The rearrangement uses TRBV11-2 and TRBJ2-2; 8 nucleotides line up with TRBD2. The length of the CDR3 is 16 residues. V trimming: 5 bases; J trimming: 6 bases; junction bases outside the gene matches: 11. Looked up from germline, CDR1 is SGHAT and CDR2 is FQNNGV. The CDR3 DNA reads as TGTGCCAGCAGCCCCCAATTAAGCGGGAGACCCGGGGAGCTGTTTTTT. Protein sequence: CASSPQLSGRPGELFF.

This chain links TRBV7-6 with TRBJ2-6, with a possible D match to TRBD2 (6 bases). Germline-derived CDR1 and CDR2 are SGHVS and FNYEAQ. Trimming removed 2 bases from V and 3 bases from J, with 11 bases in between. The CDR3 spans 16 residues. The chain's CDR3 is CASSLPWRDGANVLTF. In nucleotides, the CDR3 is TGTGCCAGCAGCTTACCGTGGAGGGATGGGGCCAACGTCCTGACTTTC.

V and J are TRBV5-6 and TRBJ2-2; 9 nucleotides agree with TRBD2. Unmatched junction bases numbered 5, after V lost 1 base and J lost 4 bases. Germline loops: CDR1 SGHDT, CDR2 YYEEEE. This CDR3 has 16 residues. The CDR3 loop reads CASSLRAGGSTGELFF. CDR3 DNA sequence: TGTGCCAGCAGCTTGAGAGCGGGAGGAAGCACCGGGGAGCTGTTTTTT.

The chain links TRBV7-7 to TRBJ2-7, with 9 bases aligning to TRBD1. V lost 3 bases and J lost 1; bases outside the gene matches: 4. Germline CDR1 SSHAT, CDR2 FNYEAQ (reference sequence). The CDR3 has 15 residues. In nucleotides, the CDR3 is TGTGCCAGCAGCTTCCGGACAGGGGAGTCCTACGAGCAGTACTTC. Residues: CASSFRTGESYEQYF.

The gene calls are TRBV7-9 and TRBJ2-7, with D possibly matching TRBD2 (5 bases). CDR3 length: 13 amino acids. Trimming took off 3 bases at V and 6 bases at J, with 12 bases between the two ends. From germline, CDR1 is SEHNR and CDR2 FQNEAQ (reference sequence). CDR3 coding DNA: TGTGCCAGCAGCTTGGGAGACCGTTCCGAGCAGTACTTC. This codes for CASSLGDRSEQYF. The full variable domain, with the rest looked up from reference TRBV7-9 and TRBJ2-7, is DTGVSQNPRHKITKRGQNVTFRCDPISEHNRLYWYRQTLGQGPEFLTYFQNEAQLEKSRLLSDRFSAERPKGSFSTLEIQRTEQGDSAMYLCASSLGDRSEQYFGPGTRLTVT.

The rearrangement joins TRBV6-6 to TRBJ2-7; the D is unclear. V lost 6 bases and J lost 0, with 6 bases in between. Germline V lookup: CDR1 MNHNY, CDR2 SVGAGI (reference sequence). The CDR3 spans 12 residues. This CDR3 is CASSPSSYEQYF. In DNA form, the CDR3 reads TGTGCCAGCAGCCCGAGCTCCTACGAGCAGTACTTC.